The 22 T cell receptor beta chains reported below all come from one sample, sequenced in a study of blood T cells in healthy people across ages (dated by TCRdb to between 2015 and 2016). Library prep was done by 5' RACE. The run used an Illumina HiSeq 2500. A second PCR of 7 to 11 cycles was performed with a sample-barcoded 5' primer and a J-beta primer mix. TCRdb's own reprocessing of the public reads used fastp at Q25 and MiXCR and kept productive beta chains. Entries that share a CDR3 protein sequence are merged under the most common genes and DNA. The table for this sample lists roughly 800,000 distinct CDR3 sequences; more than 45% of them were counted only once. The ten largest clones capture roughly 22% of the sample. Sequencing was carried out using blood. These receptors originate from a young man in good health.

This clonotype was detected a few times. The chain recombines TRBV7-8 with TRBJ2-3; D not resolved. Germline lookup yields CDR1 SGHVS and CDR2 FQNEAQ. Trimming pared 8 bases from V and 3 bases from J, leaving 12 bases between. The CDR3 is made up of 13 amino acids. CDR3 residues: CASRPGRTDTQYF. For the CDR3, the DNA is TGTGCCAGCCGACCCGGCCGGACAGATACGCAGTATTTT. Full variable domain (missing parts from reference TRBV7-8 and TRBJ2-3): GAGVSQSPRYKVAKRGQDVALRCDPISGHVSLFWYQQALGQGPEFLTYFQNEAQLDKSGLPSDRFFAERPEGSVSTLKIQRTQQEDSAVYLCASRPGRTDTQYFGPGTRLTVL.

About this clonotype itself: An end of the junction differs from the germline gene, which may be a read error. CDR3 sequence reads: CASRGPRGERYF. The CDR3 DNA follows: TGTGCCAGCAGGGGTCCCCGGGGGGAGCGGTACTTC. The rearrangement joins TRBV4-2 to TRBJ2-7; the match to TRBD2 covers 7 bases. This CDR3 contains 12 residues. In germline, CDR1 is LGHNA, CDR2 YNFKEQ.

The V gene is TRBV20-1, the J gene TRBJ2-5; 9 positions match TRBD2. Matching the DNA end better, TRBJ2-7 makes the J call doubtful. Germline lookup yields CDR1 DFQATT and CDR2 SNEGSKA (reference sequence). CDR3 length: 16 amino acids. CDR3: CSARDRMSGGTYEQYF. The CDR3 DNA sequence: TGCAGTGCTAGAGATCGCATGAGCGGGGGGACATACGAGCAGTACTTC.

The chain carries TRBV7-4 and TRBJ1-6; D unresolved. CDR1 and CDR2 (germline): SGHVT, SQSDAQ. The germline V and J ends were trimmed by 9 bases and 0 bases, with 9 bases remaining between them. This CDR3 has 14 amino acids. The CDR3 region is CARIRSSYNSPLHF. The DNA for the CDR3 is TGTGCCAGGATCAGGAGCTCCTATAATTCACCCCTCCACTTT. The full variable domain, rest sourced from reference TRBV7-4 and TRBJ1-6, is GAGVSQSPRYKVAKRGRDVALRCDSISGHVTLYWYRQTLGQGSEVLTYSQSDAQRDKSGRPSGRFSAERPERSVSTLKIQRTEQGDSAVYLCARIRSSYNSPLHFGNGTRLTVT.

This clonotype was picked up a small number of times. The chain is built from TRBV20-1 and TRBJ2-7; D is unresolved. Germline CDR1 DFQATT, CDR2 SNEGSKA (reference sequence). CDR3 length: 11 amino acids. V was clipped by 3 bases and J by 6 bases, with 9 bases between them. The CDR3 DNA reads as TGCAGTGCTAGCCGTGAATCCGAGCAGTACTTC. It is translated as CSASRESEQYF.

This CDR3 is CASSVLAGLYEQYF. The CDR3 DNA reads TGTGCCAGCAGCGTACTAGCGGGTCTTTACGAGCAGTACTTC. The V and J genes are TRBV7-2 and TRBJ2-7, with 9 bases that match TRBD2. V gave up 5 bases and J gave up 4 bases; unmatched junction bases: 6. The CDR3 consists of 14 residues. Per the germline V gene, CDR1 is SGHTA and CDR2 is FQGNSA.

This clonotype was recorded many times. This chain joins TRBV12-3 or TRBV12-4 and TRBJ1-2; possibly TRBD1 for D (5 bases). The CDR3 has 16 amino acids. The ends were cut back, 4 bases at V and 3 bases at J, with 18 bases in the middle. CDR3 protein: CASSYRLGERHYGYTF. CDR3 in DNA: TGTGCCAGCAGTTACCGCCTGGGGGAGAGGCACTATGGCTACACCTTC.

This chain connects TRBV20-1 to TRBJ2-3, with 7 nucleotides matching TRBD2. Trimming removed 1 base from V and 4 bases from J; junction bases left unmatched: 8. The CDR3 contains 15 residues. Germline values: CDR1 DFQATT, CDR2 SNEGSKA (reference sequence). CDR3 coding DNA: TGCAGTGCTAGAGGGACTGCGGGAGAAGCAGATACGCAGTATTTT. It codes for CSARGTAGEADTQYF.

The V and J genes are TRBV5-1 and TRBJ2-7; the D gene is possibly TRBD2 (6 bases). The J call is doubtful: the DNA matches TRBJ2-4 better. CDR3 length equals 17 residues. CDR1 is SGHRS, CDR2 YFSETQ, per germline. CDR3 DNA sequence: TGCGCCAGCAGCTTGATAGTTGCTGGAGGAGGGGAAGGCATTCAGTACTTC. It codes for CASSLIVAGGGEGIQYF.

V gene TRBV11-2 combines with J gene TRBJ2-3; D possibly uses TRBD1 or TRBD2 (5 bases each). Germline V gene data show CDR1 as SGHAT and CDR2 as FQNNGV. The ends were cut back, 7 bases at V and 8 bases at J, with 28 bases in the middle. This CDR3 contains 17 residues. This chain's CDR3 is CASTQTSIGALRGTQYF. The CDR3 DNA sequence: TGTGCCAGCACCCAAACTTCGATCGGGGCGCTGAGAGGTACGCAGTATTTT.

Points on this clonotype: With a much larger clone just one base away, this may be a read error. The genes are TRBV14 and TRBJ1-2; no clear D gene. V lost 0 bases to trimming and J lost 10 bases, with 15 bases between them. The CDR3 runs 14 residues. The germline CDR1 and CDR2 sequences are SGHDN and FVKESK. The CDR3 DNA is TGTGCCAGCAGCCAAGAGATCTTCGGGGATGACTACACCTTC. This sequence encodes CASSQEIFGDDYTF.

There are a few counts of this clonotype. One end of the junction is discordant with germline, which a read error may explain. The chain is built from TRBV2 and TRBJ2-6; the D gene is possibly TRBD2 (6 bases). Germline V gives CDR1 SNHLY, CDR2 FYNNEI. The CDR3 runs 14 residues. The CDR3 nucleotides read TGTGCCAGCAGTTCGGAGGTGGGGGGCAACGTCCTGACTTTC. It specifies CASSSEVGGNVLTF.

The chain carries TRBV13 and TRBJ1-1; D is unresolved. Germline CDR1 is PRHDT and CDR2 is FYEKMQ (reference sequence). This CDR3 comprises 14 residues. V lost 5 bases and J lost 0, with 10 bases in between. The DNA of the CDR3 is TGTGCCAGCAGCATCGCGGTAATGAACACTGAAGCTTTCTTT. Translated: CASSIAVMNTEAFF.

The chain couples TRBV20-1 to TRBJ2-7, with 10 bases that match TRBD2. Trimming removed 3 bases from V and 7 bases from J; junction bases left unmatched: 9. The CDR3 is 14 amino acids. Germline CDR1 is DFQATT and CDR2 is SNEGSKA (reference sequence). The DNA of the CDR3 is TGCAGTGCTAGTAAGCGGGAGGGCCCGAGGGAGCAGTACTTC. This encodes CSASKREGPREQYF.

This clonotype was seen a few times. The chain uses TRBV14 and TRBJ2-7; no clear D gene. From germline, CDR1 is SGHDN and CDR2 FVKESK. The CDR3 covers 16 residues. V was trimmed by 4 bases and J by 3 bases, leaving 19 bases between them. This chain's CDR3 is CASSPRGGFLFYEQYF. As DNA, the CDR3 is TGTGCCAGCAGCCCTCGAGGCGGATTTCTATTCTACGAGCAGTACTTC.

The V gene is TRBV6-2 or TRBV6-3, the J gene TRBJ2-7; D is perhaps TRBD1 or TRBD2 (5 bases each). Germline CDR1 is MNHEY and CDR2 is SVGEGT. The CDR3 runs 15 residues. Trimming took 2 bases from V and 7 from J, leaving 18 bases between them. The CDR3 is CASSYPGTQTTEQYF. The CDR3 nucleotides read TGTGCCAGCAGTTACCCCGGGACGCAGACGACTGAGCAGTACTTC.

This sequence joins TRBV10-3 and TRBJ2-5; 11 bases are a match to TRBD1. V lost 0 bases and J lost 4; bases outside the gene matches: 7. CDR1 and CDR2 (germline): ENHRY, SYGVKD. The CDR3 is 17 amino acids. The CDR3 reads CAISESCRTGGVETQYF. For the CDR3, the DNA is TGTGCCATCAGTGAGTCGTGCAGGACAGGGGGCGTAGAGACCCAGTACTTC.

This clonotype showed up just a few times. The CDR3 spells CSVAGDRFYEQYF. CDR3 nucleotides: TGCAGCGTTGCTGGGGACAGATTTTACGAGCAGTACTTC. This sequence joins TRBV29-1 and TRBJ2-7; 7 bases align to TRBD1. V trimming: 4 bases; J trimming: 4 bases; junction bases outside the gene matches: 7. The germline CDR1 and CDR2 sequences are SQVTM and ANQGSEA. This CDR3 contains 13 residues.

V is TRBV3-1 and J is TRBJ1-2, with D perhaps TRBD1 (5 bases). V was cut by 1 base and J by 4 bases, with 13 bases left in between. From germline, CDR1 is LGHDT and CDR2 YNNKEL (reference sequence). The CDR3 is made up of 15 amino acids. The CDR3, as DNA: TGTGCCAGCAGCCAAGCACCAGGGTACGGCTATGGCTACACCTTC. Translating it yields CASSQAPGYGYGYTF.

CDR3 bases: TGCAGTGCCAAGCCACCGCGGGCGAGCTACGAGCAGTACTTC. Translated: CSAKPPRASYEQYF. The genes are TRBV20-1 and TRBJ2-7, with D perhaps matching TRBD2 (5 bases). Trimming took 6 bases from V and 3 from J, leaving 18 bases between them. Germline CDR1 DFQATT, CDR2 SNEGSKA (reference sequence). This CDR3 has 14 residues.

This chain connects TRBV4-3 to TRBJ2-3, with TRBD1 matching 9 bases. This CDR3 comprises 15 residues. Germline trimming cut 1 base from V and 5 bases from J; bases unmatched to any gene: 4. CDR1 is LGHNA, CDR2 YSLEER, per germline. The CDR3 spells CASSQGTGVEDTQYF. Written as DNA, the CDR3 is TGCGCCAGCAGCCAAGGGACAGGGGTAGAAGATACGCAGTATTTT.

V usage is TRBV6-5 and J usage is TRBJ2-2; 8 bases agree with TRBD2. The CDR3 runs 14 residues. Trimming cost V 6 bases and J 7 bases; bases outside gene matches: 7. Germline V gene lookup returns CDR1 MNHEY and CDR2 SVGAGI. The CDR3 DNA sequence: TGTGCCAGCAGGCGGGGGGCAACTCACGGGGAGCTGTTTTTT. This translates into CASRRGATHGELFF.